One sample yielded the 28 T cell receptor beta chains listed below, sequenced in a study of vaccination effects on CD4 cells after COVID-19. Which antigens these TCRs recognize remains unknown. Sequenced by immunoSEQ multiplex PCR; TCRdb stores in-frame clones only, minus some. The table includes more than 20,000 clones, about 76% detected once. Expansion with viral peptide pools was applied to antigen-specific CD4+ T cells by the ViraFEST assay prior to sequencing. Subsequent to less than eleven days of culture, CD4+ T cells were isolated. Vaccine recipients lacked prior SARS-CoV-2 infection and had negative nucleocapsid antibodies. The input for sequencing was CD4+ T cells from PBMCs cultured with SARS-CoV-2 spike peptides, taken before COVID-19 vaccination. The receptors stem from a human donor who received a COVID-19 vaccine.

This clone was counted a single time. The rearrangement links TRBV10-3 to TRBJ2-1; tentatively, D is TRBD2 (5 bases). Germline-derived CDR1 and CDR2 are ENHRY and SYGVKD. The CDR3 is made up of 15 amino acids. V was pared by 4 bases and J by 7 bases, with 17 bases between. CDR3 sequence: CAISASDRTLNEQFF. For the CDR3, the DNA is TGTGCCATCAGTGCGTCAGACCGGACTCTTAATGAGCAGTTCTTC.

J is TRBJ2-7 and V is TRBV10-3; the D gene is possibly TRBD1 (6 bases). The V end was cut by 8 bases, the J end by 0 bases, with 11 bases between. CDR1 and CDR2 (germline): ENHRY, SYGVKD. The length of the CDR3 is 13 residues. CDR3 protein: CAIGQQGSYEQYF. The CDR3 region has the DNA TGTGCCATCGGGCAACAGGGCTCCTACGAGCAGTACTTC.

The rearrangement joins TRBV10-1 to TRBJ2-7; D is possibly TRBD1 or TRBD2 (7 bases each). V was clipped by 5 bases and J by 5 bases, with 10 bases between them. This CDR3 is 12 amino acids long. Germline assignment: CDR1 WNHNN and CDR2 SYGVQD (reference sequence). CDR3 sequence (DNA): TGCGCCAGCAGTCAGGGGGGGGACGAGCAGTACTTC. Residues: CASSQGGDEQYF.

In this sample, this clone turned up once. In nucleotides, the CDR3 is TGTGCCAGCTCACCGGTCACAGGGAGGGGGCACACTGAAGCTTTCTTT. The encoded protein is CASSPVTGRGHTEAFF. V is TRBV18 and J is TRBJ1-1; 7 nucleotides line up with TRBD1. The junction had 10 bases not matched to a gene; V was cut back by 3 bases and J by 3 bases. CDR1 is KGHSH, CDR2 LQKENI, per germline. CDR3 length: 16 residues.

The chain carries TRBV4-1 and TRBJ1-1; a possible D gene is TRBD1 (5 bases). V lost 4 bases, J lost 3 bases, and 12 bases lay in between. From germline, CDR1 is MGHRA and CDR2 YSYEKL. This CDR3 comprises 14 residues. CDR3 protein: CASSPRTGYTEAFF. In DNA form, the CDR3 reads TGCGCCAGCAGCCCACGCACAGGATACACTGAAGCTTTCTTT.

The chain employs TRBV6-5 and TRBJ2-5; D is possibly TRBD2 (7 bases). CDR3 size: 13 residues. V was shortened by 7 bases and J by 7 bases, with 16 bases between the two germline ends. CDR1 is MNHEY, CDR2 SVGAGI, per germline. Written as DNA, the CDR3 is TGTGCCAGCACCCTAGAAAGGGGGGGGACCCAGTACTTC. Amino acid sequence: CASTLERGGTQYF.

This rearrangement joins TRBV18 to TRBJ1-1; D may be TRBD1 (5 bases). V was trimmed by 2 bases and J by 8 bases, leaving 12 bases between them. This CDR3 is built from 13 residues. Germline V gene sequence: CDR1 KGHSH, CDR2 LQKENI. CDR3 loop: CASSPNRDSEAFF. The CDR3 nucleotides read TGTGCCAGCTCACCAAACCGGGACTCCGAAGCTTTCTTT.

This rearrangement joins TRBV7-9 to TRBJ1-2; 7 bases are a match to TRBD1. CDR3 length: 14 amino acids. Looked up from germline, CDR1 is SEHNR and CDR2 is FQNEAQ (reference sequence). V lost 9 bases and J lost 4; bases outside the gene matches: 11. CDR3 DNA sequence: TGTGCCAGTAGCAAGGGGGCCGGACCCTATGGCTACACCTTC. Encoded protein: CASSKGAGPYGYTF.

The CDR3 region has the DNA TGTGCCAGCAGCCAAGAGAGCTTAATGAACACTGAAGCTTTCTTT. Translated: CASSQESLMNTEAFF. The rearrangement uses TRBV3-1 (or the pseudogene TRBV3-2) and TRBJ1-1, with unresolved D. The germline gives CDR1 LGHDT, CDR2 YNNKEL (reference sequence). V was trimmed by 0 bases and J by 0 bases, leaving 8 bases between them. There are 15 residues in the CDR3.

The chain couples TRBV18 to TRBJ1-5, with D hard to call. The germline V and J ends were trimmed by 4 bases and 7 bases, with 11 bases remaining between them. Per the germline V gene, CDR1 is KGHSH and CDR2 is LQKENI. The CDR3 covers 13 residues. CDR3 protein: CASSRGPEQPQHF. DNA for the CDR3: TGTGCCAGCTCACGTGGCCCTGAACAGCCCCAGCATTTT.

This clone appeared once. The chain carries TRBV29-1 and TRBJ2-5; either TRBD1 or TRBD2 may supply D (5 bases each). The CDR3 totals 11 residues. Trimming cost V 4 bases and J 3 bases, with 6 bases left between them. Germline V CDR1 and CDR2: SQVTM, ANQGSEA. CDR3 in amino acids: CSVGGEETQYF. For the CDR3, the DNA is TGCAGCGTTGGAGGGGAAGAGACCCAGTACTTC. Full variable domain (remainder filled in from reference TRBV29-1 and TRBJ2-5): SAVISQKPSRDICQRGTSLTIQCQVDSQVTMMFWYRQQPGQSLTLIATANQGSEATYESGFVIDKFPISRPNLTFSTLTVSNMSPEDSSIYLCSVGGEETQYFGPGTRLLVL.

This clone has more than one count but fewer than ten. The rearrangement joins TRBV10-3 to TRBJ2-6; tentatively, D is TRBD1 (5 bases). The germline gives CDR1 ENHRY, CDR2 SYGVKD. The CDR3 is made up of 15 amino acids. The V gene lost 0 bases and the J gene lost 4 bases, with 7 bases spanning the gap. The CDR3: CAISESGAGANVLTF. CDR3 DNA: TGTGCCATCAGTGAGTCAGGGGCCGGGGCCAACGTCCTGACTTTC.

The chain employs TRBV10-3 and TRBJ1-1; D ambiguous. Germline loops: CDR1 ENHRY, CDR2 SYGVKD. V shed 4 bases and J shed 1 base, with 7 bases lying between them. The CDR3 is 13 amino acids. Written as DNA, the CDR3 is TGTGCCATCAGTGTGGCAGGGAACACTGAAGCTTTCTTT. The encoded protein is CAISVAGNTEAFF.

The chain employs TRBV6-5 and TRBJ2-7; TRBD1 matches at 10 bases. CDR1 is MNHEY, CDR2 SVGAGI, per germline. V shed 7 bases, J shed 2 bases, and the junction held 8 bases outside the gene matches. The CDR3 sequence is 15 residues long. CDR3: CASTPTGQGAYEQYF. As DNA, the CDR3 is TGTGCCAGCACCCCCACCGGACAGGGGGCCTACGAGCAGTACTTC.

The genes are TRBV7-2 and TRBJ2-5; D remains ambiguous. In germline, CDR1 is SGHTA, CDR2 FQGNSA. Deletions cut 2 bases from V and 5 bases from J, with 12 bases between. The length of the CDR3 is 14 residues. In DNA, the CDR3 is TGTGCCAGCAGCTTAATTATAAGGGCGGAGACCCAGTACTTC. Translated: CASSLIIRAETQYF.

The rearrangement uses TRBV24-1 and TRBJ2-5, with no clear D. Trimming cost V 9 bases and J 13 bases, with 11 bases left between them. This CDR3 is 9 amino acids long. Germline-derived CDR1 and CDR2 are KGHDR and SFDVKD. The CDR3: CATPKRGYF. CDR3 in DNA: TGTGCCACCCCGAAGAGAGGGTACTTC.

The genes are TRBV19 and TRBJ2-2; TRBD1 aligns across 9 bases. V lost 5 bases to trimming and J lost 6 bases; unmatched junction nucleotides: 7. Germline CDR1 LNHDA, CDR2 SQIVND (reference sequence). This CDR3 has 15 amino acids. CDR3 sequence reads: CASSEGDRVPGELFF. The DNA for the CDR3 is TGTGCCAGTAGTGAGGGGGACAGGGTCCCCGGGGAGCTGTTTTTT. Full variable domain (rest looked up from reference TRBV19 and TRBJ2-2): DGGITQSPKYLFRKEGQNVTLSCEQNLNHDAMYWYRQDPGQGLRLIYYSQIVNDFQKGDIAEGYSVSREKKESFPLTVTSAQKNPTAFYLCASSEGDRVPGELFFGEGSRLTVL.

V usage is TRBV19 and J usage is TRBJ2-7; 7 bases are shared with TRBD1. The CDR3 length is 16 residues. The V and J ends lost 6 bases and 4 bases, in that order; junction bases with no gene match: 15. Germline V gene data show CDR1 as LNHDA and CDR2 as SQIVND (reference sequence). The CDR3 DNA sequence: TGTGCCAGTAGCCCGCGCCAGACAGGGTACGGTTACGAGCAGTACTTC. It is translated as CASSPRQTGYGYEQYF.

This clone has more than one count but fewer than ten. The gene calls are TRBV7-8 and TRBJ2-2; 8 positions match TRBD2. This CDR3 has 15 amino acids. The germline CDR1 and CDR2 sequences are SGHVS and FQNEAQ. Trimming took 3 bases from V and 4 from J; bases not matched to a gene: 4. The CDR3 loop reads CASSFGGAITGELFF. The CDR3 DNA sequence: TGTGCCAGCAGCTTCGGGGGGGCCATCACCGGGGAGCTGTTTTTT.

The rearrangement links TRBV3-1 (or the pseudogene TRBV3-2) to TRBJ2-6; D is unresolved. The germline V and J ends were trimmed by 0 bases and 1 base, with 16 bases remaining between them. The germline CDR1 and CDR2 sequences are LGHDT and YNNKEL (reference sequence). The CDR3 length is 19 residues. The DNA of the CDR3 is TGTGCCAGCAGCCAAGATTGGCTCCGGAAGCTGTCTGGGGCCAACGTCCTGACTTTC. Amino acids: CASSQDWLRKLSGANVLTF.

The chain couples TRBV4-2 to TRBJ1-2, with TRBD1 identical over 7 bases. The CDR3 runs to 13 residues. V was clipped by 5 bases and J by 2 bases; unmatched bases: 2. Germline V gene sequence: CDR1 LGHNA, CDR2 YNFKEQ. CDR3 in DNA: TGTGCCAGCAGCGAGACAGGGAACTATGGCTACACCTTC. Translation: CASSETGNYGYTF.

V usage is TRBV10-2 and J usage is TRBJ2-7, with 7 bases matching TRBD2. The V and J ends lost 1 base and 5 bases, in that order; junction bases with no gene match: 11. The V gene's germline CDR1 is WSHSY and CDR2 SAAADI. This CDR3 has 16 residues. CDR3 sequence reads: CASSEWAGVGRNEQYF. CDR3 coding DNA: TGCGCCAGCAGTGAGTGGGCGGGAGTTGGTAGAAACGAGCAGTACTTC.

The CDR3 region has the DNA TGTGCCAGCAGCTTACGGGCGCTAAACCAAGAGACCCAGTACTTC. This codes for CASSLRALNQETQYF. The chain carries TRBV7-9 and TRBJ2-5, with no clear D. The CDR3 is 15 residues long. Germline CDR1 is SEHNR and CDR2 is FQNEAQ (reference sequence). The V end was cut by 2 bases, the J end by 0 bases, with 10 bases between.

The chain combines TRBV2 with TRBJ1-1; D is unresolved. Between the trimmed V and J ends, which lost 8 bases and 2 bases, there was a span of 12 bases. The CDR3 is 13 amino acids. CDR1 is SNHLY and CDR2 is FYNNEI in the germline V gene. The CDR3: CASSQIGNTEAFF. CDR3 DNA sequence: TGTGCCAGCTCTCAAATAGGAAACACTGAAGCTTTCTTT.

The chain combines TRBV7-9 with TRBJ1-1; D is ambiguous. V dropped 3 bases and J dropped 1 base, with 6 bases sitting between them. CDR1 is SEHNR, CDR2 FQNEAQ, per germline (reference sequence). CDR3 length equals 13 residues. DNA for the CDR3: TGTGCCAGCAGCTTCCCTGGGAACACTGAAGCTTTCTTT. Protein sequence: CASSFPGNTEAFF.

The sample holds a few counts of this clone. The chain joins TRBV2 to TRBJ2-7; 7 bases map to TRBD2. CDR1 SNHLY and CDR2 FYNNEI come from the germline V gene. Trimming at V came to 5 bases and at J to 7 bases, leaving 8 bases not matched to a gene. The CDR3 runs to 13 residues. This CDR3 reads CASSQGEGREQYF. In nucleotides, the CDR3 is TGTGCCAGCAGTCAAGGGGAGGGGAGAGAGCAGTACTTC.

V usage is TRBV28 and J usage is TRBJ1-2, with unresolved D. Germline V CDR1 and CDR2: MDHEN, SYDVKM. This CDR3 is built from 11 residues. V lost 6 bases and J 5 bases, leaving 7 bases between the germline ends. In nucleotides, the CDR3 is TGTGCCAGCAGACCCGAGTATGGCTACACCTTC. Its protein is CASRPEYGYTF.

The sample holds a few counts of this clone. CDR3 loop: CASSAGTGNSPLHF. The CDR3 DNA reads TGTGCCAGCAGTGCAGGGACAGGAAATTCACCCCTCCACTTT. The chain links TRBV25-1 to TRBJ1-6, with 8 bases matching TRBD1. Germline V gene lookup returns CDR1 MGHDK and CDR2 SYGVNS. The CDR3 runs to 14 residues. V dropped 4 bases and J dropped 7; count of bases not matched to a gene: 3.